This T cell receptor (beta chain) is drawn from a study of blood T cell repertoires in COVID-19. On the study more broadly: Sources were T cells, B-cell-depleted T cells, or PBMCs; the material itself was cDNA or gDNA.

The germline V and J ends were trimmed by 1 base and 2 bases, with 7 bases remaining between them. In germline, CDR1 is MNHEY, CDR2 SVGEGT. The CDR3 length is 14 residues. Individuals aged about 18 to 100 years were recruited from 24 US areas. As processed by the authors: The assay estimated nucleated cells by amplifying reference gene primers. Only in-frame clones appear in the TCRdb table, and some are missing; sequencing was by immunoSEQ multiplex PCR. V, J and clone size are taken as reported in that table, and D and trimming were inferred from the DNA itself. The sample records fewer than 400,000 clones, 80% to 90% being singletons.

The specimen was PBMCs or T cells enriched from blood (not recorded which). The chain links TRBV6-2 or TRBV6-3 to TRBJ2-3; tentative D call: TRBD1 (5 bases). The receptor's source is a man aged 25-40 years who had recovered from COVID-19. CDR3 DNA sequence: TGTGCCAGCAGTTACTACAGGACCACAGATACGCAGTATTTT. Residues: CASSYYRTTDTQYF.